These T cell receptor beta chains were read from a single sample in a study of CD8+ T cells in alopecia areata. Some clones are missing from TCRdb's copy, which holds only in-frame ones; the method was immunoSEQ multiplex PCR. The sample yields 200,000 to 250,000 clones, around two fifths seen once. The sequenced sample was CD4+ T cells sorted from blood, obtained at roughly week 30, from a patient treated with tofacitinib. These receptor sequences come from a human donor with alopecia areata. Each CDR3 is given with its conserved first and last residue. A D gene is named only where the DNA matches it firmly. Size is omitted from some rows. Given values are once, few, many or a class for expanded clones.

size: NA; V: TRBV2; D: TRBD1; J: TRBJ1-4; DNA: TGTGCCACACACAGGGGCCGGAGTGAAAAACTGTTTTTT; CDR3: CATHRGRSEKLFF
size: few; V: TRBV29-1; D: TRBD1; J: TRBJ1-1; DNA: TGCAGCGTTGAGTTCAGAGGGGGCGCGTTGGCTTTCTTT; CDR3: CSVEFRGGALAFF
size: few; V: TRBV28; D: NA; J: TRBJ2-3; DNA: TGTGCCAGCACCCCGCAGGGGTTCCCCGATACGCAGTATTTT; CDR3: CASTPQGFPDTQYF
size: few; V: TRBV14; D: TRBD1; J: TRBJ2-3; DNA: TGTGCCAGCAGTCCCAGGGGGCGCACAGATACGCAGTATTTT; CDR3: CASSPRGRTDTQYF
size: NA; V: TRBV30; D: TRBD2; J: TRBJ2-1; DNA: TGTGCCTTGGGACTAGCGGGGGGTGTGGGTGAGCAGTTCTTC; CDR3: CALGLAGGVGEQFF
size: few; V: TRBV6-5; D: NA; J: TRBJ1-2; DNA: TGTGCCAGCAGGGCTGCAGGGGTACCCTATGGCTACACCTTC; CDR3: CASRAAGVPYGYTF
size: few; V: TRBV29-1; D: NA; J: TRBJ2-5; DNA: TGCAGCGTCCACAGGGAGTCGGGGGAGACCCAGTACTTC; CDR3: CSVHRESGETQYF
size: many; V: TRBV18; D: NA; J: TRBJ1-2; DNA: TGTGCCAGCTCACATGCAGACTATGGCTACACCTTC; CDR3: CASSHADYGYTF
size: NA; V: TRBV4-1; D: TRBD1; J: TRBJ1-1; DNA: TGCGCCAGCAGCCTCCGGACAGGTATGAACACTGAAGCTTTCTTT; CDR3: CASSLRTGMNTEAFF
size: few; V: TRBV19; D: NA; J: TRBJ2-1; DNA: TGTGCCAGTAGTATAATGTCAGGTGTTAACAATGAGCAGTTCTTC; CDR3: CASSIMSGVNNEQFF
size: NA; V: TRBV6-1; D: TRBD1; J: TRBJ2-7; DNA: TGTGCCAGCAATGGCAGGGGGACCTCCTACGAGCAGTACTTC; CDR3: CASNGRGTSYEQYF
size: NA; V: TRBV30; D: TRBD1; J: TRBJ1-1; DNA: TGTGCCTGGGGACAGGGATACACTGAAGCTTTCTTT; CDR3: CAWGQGYTEAFF
size: NA; V: TRBV29-1; D: TRBD1; J: TRBJ1-2; DNA: TGCAGCGTTGAAAGACAGGGTGAAGACTATGGCTACACCTTC; CDR3: CSVERQGEDYGYTF
size: NA; V: TRBV7-3; D: TRBD1; J: TRBJ2-1; DNA: TGTGCCAGCAGCTTAACCGGACAGGGGTTGGGTGAGCAGTTCTTC; CDR3: CASSLTGQGLGEQFF
size: NA; V: TRBV30; D: TRBD1; J: TRBJ2-1; DNA: TGTGCCTGGGGCCCAGGGGGATCCTACAATGAGCAGTTCTTC; CDR3: CAWGPGGSYNEQFF
size: NA; V: TRBV9; D: TRBD2; J: TRBJ2-5; DNA: TGTGCCAGCAGCGTAGCTCGGCTAGCGGGCCAAGAGACCCAGTACTTC; CDR3: CASSVARLAGQETQYF
size: NA; V: TRBV27; D: TRBD1; J: TRBJ1-2; DNA: TGTGCCAGCAGTTTAAATGGACAGGGAGGTCGCTATGGCTACACCTTC; CDR3: CASSLNGQGGRYGYTF
size: few; V: TRBV29-1; D: TRBD1; J: TRBJ1-2; DNA: TGCAGCGCCACCCTCCTCGTCACAGGGGGTGGCTATGGCTACACCTTC; CDR3: CSATLLVTGGGYGYTF
size: NA; V: TRBV30; D: TRBD1; J: TRBJ2-3; DNA: TGTGCCTGCCGGGACAGGGTCGTAGGTACGCAGTATTTT; CDR3: CACRDRVVGTQYF
size: NA; V: TRBV9; D: TRBD1; J: TRBJ1-1; DNA: TGTGCCAGCAGCCCTGGGACAGGGGGCAGGACTGAAGCTTTCTTT; CDR3: CASSPGTGGRTEAFF
size: NA; V: TRBV4-1; D: NA; J: TRBJ1-2; DNA: TGCGCCAGCAGCCAAGAAGTAGGGAGGGCCTATGGCTACACCTTC; CDR3: CASSQEVGRAYGYTF
size: few; V: TRBV7-2; D: TRBD2; J: TRBJ2-1; DNA: TGTGCCAGCAGCTTAGATCCTAGCGGGAGGGCCGGGCAGTTCTTC; CDR3: CASSLDPSGRAGQFF
size: NA; V: TRBV10-3; D: NA; J: TRBJ2-3; DNA: TGTGCCATCAGTGAGTCTTGGGGGGGGCTGTATTTT; CDR3: CAISESWGGLYF
size: NA; V: TRBV4-1; D: TRBD1; J: TRBJ2-7; DNA: TGCGCCAGCAGCCAAGGGGGTGGACAGGGAACCCACGAGCAGTACTTC; CDR3: CASSQGGGQGTHEQYF
size: few; V: TRBV7-9; D: NA; J: TRBJ2-1; DNA: TGTGCCAGCAGCTTAACCAGGGAGAAGTTCTTC; CDR3: CASSLTREKFF
size: NA; V: TRBV28; D: NA; J: TRBJ1-2; DNA: TGTGCCAGCAGTTCGGAGCAGACGGTTTATGGCTACACCTTC; CDR3: CASSSEQTVYGYTF
size: NA; V: TRBV7-3; D: NA; J: TRBJ1-2; DNA: TGTGCCAGCAGCTTGGGGGCGTCTCGGGATGGCTACACCTTC; CDR3: CASSLGASRDGYTF
size: NA; V: TRBV9; D: TRBD1; J: TRBJ1-4; DNA: TGTGCCAGCAGCGTAGCGCAGGGGGCTCGGGAAAAACTGTTTTTT; CDR3: CASSVAQGAREKLFF
size: few; V: TRBV7-2; D: NA; J: TRBJ2-7; DNA: TGTGCCAGCAGCTTAGCCATGACCACGGGCGAGCAGTACTTC; CDR3: CASSLAMTTGEQYF
size: few; V: TRBV18; D: TRBD2; J: TRBJ2-1; DNA: TGTGCCAGCTCACCGGGGACTAGCGTATCCTACAATGAGCAGTTCTTC; CDR3: CASSPGTSVSYNEQFF
size: few; V: TRBV5-5; D: NA; J: TRBJ2-7; DNA: TGTGCCAGCAGTCAGGGTTTCTACGAGCAGTACTTC; CDR3: CASSQGFYEQYF
size: NA; V: TRBV5-6; D: NA; J: TRBJ2-7; DNA: TGTGCCAGCAGCTTGGACAGGTCGGGCGAGCAGTACTTC; CDR3: CASSLDRSGEQYF
size: NA; V: TRBV28; D: TRBD1; J: TRBJ1-2; DNA: TGTGCCAGCAGTCCACCGGACAGGGTGGGCTACACCTTC; CDR3: CASSPPDRVGYTF
size: NA; V: TRBV2; D: TRBD1; J: TRBJ1-2; DNA: TGTGCCAGCAGGTCCGGGACAGTCTATGGCTACACCTTC; CDR3: CASRSGTVYGYTF
size: NA; V: TRBV6-5; D: TRBD1; J: TRBJ2-4; DNA: TGTGCCAGCAGCCGGGACAGGGGAGAAAACATTCAGTACTTC; CDR3: CASSRDRGENIQYF
size: few; V: TRBV19; D: TRBD2; J: TRBJ2-2; DNA: TGTGCCACAACTAGCGGCAGAGGGCCCACCGGGGAGCTGTTTTTT; CDR3: CATTSGRGPTGELFF
size: NA; V: TRBV6-1; D: TRBD1; J: TRBJ2-5; DNA: TGTGCCAGCAGTTCACAGGGGGAAGCGACCCAGTACTTC; CDR3: CASSSQGEATQYF
size: NA; V: TRBV15; D: NA; J: TRBJ1-1; DNA: TGTGCCACCAGCAGGAATGTCGACACTGAAGCTTTCTTT; CDR3: CATSRNVDTEAFF
size: NA; V: TRBV5-1; D: TRBD1; J: TRBJ1-2; DNA: TGCGCCAGCAGCTTGGGGTCAGGGGGCAACTATGGCTACACCTTC; CDR3: CASSLGSGGNYGYTF
size: NA; V: TRBV2; D: TRBD1; J: TRBJ2-7; DNA: TGTGCCAGCAGAGGACAGGGCTACGAGCAGTACTTC; CDR3: CASRGQGYEQYF
size: few; V: TRBV6-1; D: NA; J: TRBJ2-1; DNA: TGTGCCAGTAGCTGGTCTAAGGATGAGCAGTTCTTC; CDR3: CASSWSKDEQFF
size: few; V: TRBV4-2; D: TRBD2; J: TRBJ2-7; DNA: TGTGCCAGCAGCCAAGATTTGGGACTAGCGGGCGGAAGTACGTGGGAGCAGTACTTC; CDR3: CASSQDLGLAGGSTWEQYF
size: few; V: TRBV7-2; D: NA; J: TRBJ2-5; DNA: TGTGCCAGCACAAAGGGGGGTCTACAAGAGACCCAGTACTTC; CDR3: CASTKGGLQETQYF
size: NA; V: TRBV4-1; D: NA; J: TRBJ2-7; DNA: TGCGCCACTTCCCTTACAGAAGGGGCCATCGAGCAGTACTTC; CDR3: CATSLTEGAIEQYF
size: NA; V: TRBV10-3; D: NA; J: TRBJ1-1; DNA: TGTGCCATCAGGCTGACTACGAACACTGAAGCTTTCTTT; CDR3: CAIRLTTNTEAFF
size: NA; V: TRBV2; D: NA; J: TRBJ2-3; DNA: TGTGCCAGCAAGGTAGAGGGCACAGATACGCAGTATTTT; CDR3: CASKVEGTDTQYF
size: NA; V: TRBV19; D: NA; J: TRBJ1-1; DNA: TGTGCCAGTAGGCTTGTGGGGGGAGGCGCTGAAGCTTTCTTT; CDR3: CASRLVGGGAEAFF
size: NA; V: TRBV9; D: NA; J: TRBJ1-2; DNA: TGTGCCAGCAGCCCCACAGGATTGGCGCCCTATGGCTACACCTTC; CDR3: CASSPTGLAPYGYTF
size: NA; V: TRBV13; D: NA; J: TRBJ2-7; DNA: TGTGCCAGCAGCCCATCCAACCCAGGACGTGATGCCTACGAGCAGTACTTC; CDR3: CASSPSNPGRDAYEQYF
size: NA; V: TRBV5-1; D: TRBD2; J: TRBJ2-7; DNA: TGCGCCAGCAGCTTGGCCACGGGAGGGCCAAACGAGCAGTACTTC; CDR3: CASSLATGGPNEQYF
size: NA; V: TRBV2; D: TRBD1; J: TRBJ1-1; DNA: TGTGCCACCTCACCCCGGGACAGAAACACTGAAGCTTTCTTT; CDR3: CATSPRDRNTEAFF
size: NA; V: TRBV7-2; D: NA; J: TRBJ2-2; DNA: TGTGCCAGCAGCTTAGGGGCAGCGAACACCGGGGAGCTGTTTTTT; CDR3: CASSLGAANTGELFF
size: NA; V: TRBV2; D: NA; J: TRBJ2-2; DNA: TGTGCCAGCAGCCCTGGGACTGCCCAGGCGACGCTGTTTTTT; CDR3: CASSPGTAQATLFF
size: few; V: TRBV6-1; D: NA; J: TRBJ1-1; DNA: TGTGCCAGCAGGGAACAGGGCACAGCTTTCTTT; CDR3: CASREQGTAFF
size: few; V: TRBV29-1; D: NA; J: TRBJ2-3; DNA: TGCAGCGTTGAAGGGCTCACAGATACGCAGTATTTT; CDR3: CSVEGLTDTQYF
size: few; V: TRBV10-3; D: NA; J: TRBJ2-1; DNA: TGTGCCATCAGGAGTGGGCGGGGCCTATACAATGAGCAGTTCTTC; CDR3: CAIRSGRGLYNEQFF
size: NA; V: TRBV6-5; D: NA; J: TRBJ1-1; DNA: TGTGCCAGCATCCAGAACACTGAAGCTTTCTTT; CDR3: CASIQNTEAFF
size: NA; V: TRBV29-1; D: NA; J: TRBJ2-7; DNA: TGCAGCGTTAGATGGACCAGCTCCTACGAGCAGTACTTC; CDR3: CSVRWTSSYEQYF
size: NA; V: TRBV7-8; D: TRBD2; J: TRBJ2-1; DNA: TGTGCCAGCAGCTTATCTAGCGGGGGGGCTTCGCAGTTCTTC; CDR3: CASSLSSGGASQFF
size: few; V: TRBV18; D: NA; J: TRBJ2-2; DNA: TGTGCCAGCTCACCTAACACCGGGGAGCTGTTTTTT; CDR3: CASSPNTGELFF